These 12 T cell receptor beta chains were sequenced from one sample in a study of blood T cell repertoires in COVID-19. The repertoire was sequenced with immunoSEQ multiplex PCR; TCRdb's copy has only in-frame clones and lacks some. Seen here are 200,000 to 250,000 clones, approximately 86% observed once, and the top ten hold about 4%. The source material was PBMCs or T cells enriched from blood (not recorded which). Source of these receptors: a woman under 40 who had been exposed to COVID-19.

The CDR3 sequence is CASTPGQGADTQYF. The CDR3 DNA follows: TGCGCCAGCACCCCGGGACAGGGCGCAGATACGCAGTATTTT. The chain employs TRBV10-1 and TRBJ2-3; 9 nucleotides line up with TRBD1. CDR3 length equals 14 residues. Trimming took 7 bases from V and 4 from J; bases not matched to a gene: 6. Germline V gene lookup returns CDR1 WNHNN and CDR2 SYGVQD (reference sequence).

The rearrangement uses TRBV14 and TRBJ2-1; TRBD2 matches 7 bases. Germline V gives CDR1 SGHDN, CDR2 FVKESK. V was clipped by 4 bases and J by 5 bases; unmatched bases: 11. The CDR3 consists of 16 residues. The CDR3 sequence: CASSLSLAGVHNEQFF. The DNA for the CDR3 is TGTGCCAGCAGCCTGAGTTTGGCGGGGGTTCACAATGAGCAGTTCTTC.

The chain has TRBV4-2 and TRBJ2-1; 11 bases are a match to TRBD2. Germline V gives CDR1 LGHNA, CDR2 YNFKEQ. The CDR3 consists of 17 residues. Trimming at V came to 4 bases and at J to 3 bases, leaving 8 bases not matched to a gene. CDR3 protein: CASSPMSGTSGYNEQFF. CDR3 nucleotide sequence: TGTGCCAGCAGCCCAATGTCCGGGACTAGCGGCTACAATGAGCAGTTCTTC.

This clone appeared a few times. The V call is TRBV9, the J call TRBJ2-2; tentative D call: TRBD2 (5 bases). The CDR3 runs to 16 residues. CDR1 is SGDLS and CDR2 is YYNGEE in the germline V gene. V shed 0 bases and J shed 7 bases, with 16 bases lying between them. The CDR3 region has the DNA TGTGCCAGCAGCGTAGTCGCGGGCGGGTTAGACGGGGAGCTGTTTTTT. Protein: CASSVVAGGLDGELFF.

In nucleotides, the CDR3 is TGTGCCAGCGCCCGGGACAGGGGCTCCTACGAGCAGTACTTC. This codes for CASARDRGSYEQYF. The genes are TRBV6-5 and TRBJ2-7, with 10 bases identical to TRBD1. Germline trimming cut 8 bases from V and 0 bases from J; bases unmatched to any gene: 4. Per the germline V gene, CDR1 is MNHEY and CDR2 is SVGAGI. This CDR3 is built from 14 residues.

The chain joins TRBV21-1 to TRBJ2-7; TRBD2 is taken as the D call from the table, unchecked against the DNA. TRBV21-1 is an annotated pseudogene. The CDR3 is 18 residues long. CDR3: CASSKNSGEIVRPYEQYF. CDR3 sequence (DNA): TGTGCCAGCAGCAAAAATTCGGGAGAGATAGTGCGACCCTACGAGCAGTACTTC.

The table lists this clone with a count of one. The chain combines TRBV25-1 with TRBJ1-1, with a weak D call TRBD1 (6 bases). In germline, CDR1 is MGHDK, CDR2 SYGVNS. The CDR3 has 14 amino acids. V was trimmed by 4 bases and J by 7 bases, leaving 16 bases between them. Here the CDR3 DNA reads TGTGCCAGCAGTGGGAAGCAGGGGAGGGTTGAAGCTTTCTTT. Its translation is CASSGKQGRVEAFF.

The CDR3 bases are TGCAGTGCTAGTCGAGCTATTAGCAATCAGCCCCAGCATTTT. This encodes CSASRAISNQPQHF. The chain combines TRBV20-1 with TRBJ1-5; D not certain. Looked up from germline, CDR1 is DFQATT and CDR2 is SNEGSKA (reference sequence). The CDR3 is 14 amino acids. V dropped 3 bases and J dropped 0 bases, with 9 bases sitting between them.

This clone has more than one count but fewer than ten. This rearrangement joins TRBV6-6 to TRBJ1-2; D is undetermined. Trimming shortened V by 8 bases and J by 2 bases, and 9 bases separated the two germline ends. Germline values: CDR1 MNHNY, CDR2 SVGAGI (reference sequence). The CDR3 length is 12 residues. The CDR3 spells CASHHGNYGYTF. In DNA, the CDR3 is TGTGCCAGCCATCACGGGAACTATGGCTACACCTTC.

The V and J genes are TRBV7-9 and TRBJ2-7, with no clear D. V lost 4 bases and J 0 bases, leaving 16 bases between the germline ends. This CDR3 contains 16 residues. Per the germline V gene, CDR1 is SEHNR and CDR2 is FQNEAQ (reference sequence). The CDR3 DNA sequence: TGTGCCAGCAGCTCCCCACCCGGCGGTCTCTCCTACGAGCAGTACTTC. Translated, it gives CASSSPPGGLSYEQYF. Based on the CDR3 plus reference TRBV7-9 and TRBJ2-7, the full variable domain is DTGVSQNPRHKITKRGQNVTFRCDPISEHNRLYWYRQTLGQGPEFLTYFQNEAQLEKSRLLSDRFSAERPKGSFSTLEIQRTEQGDSAMYLCASSSPPGGLSYEQYFGPGTRLTVT.

V and J are TRBV7-8 and TRBJ1-2, with D perhaps TRBD1 (6 bases). V gave up 5 bases and J gave up 5 bases, with 15 bases separating them. The CDR3 spans 14 residues. Germline assignment: CDR1 SGHVS and CDR2 FQNEAQ. In DNA, the CDR3 is TGTGCCAGCAGCCCAGCCCAGGGGCGGTATGGCTACACCTTC. Protein product: CASSPAQGRYGYTF.

This rearrangement joins TRBV27 to TRBJ2-7; 7 bases line up with TRBD1. Germline V gives CDR1 MNHEY, CDR2 SMNVEV (reference sequence). This CDR3 contains 17 residues. V shed 4 bases, J shed 1 base, and the junction held 13 bases outside the gene matches. For the CDR3, the DNA is TGTGCCAGCAGTTCGACCACGAGACAGGGCGTATCCTACGAGCAGTACTTC. This codes for CASSSTTRQGVSYEQYF.